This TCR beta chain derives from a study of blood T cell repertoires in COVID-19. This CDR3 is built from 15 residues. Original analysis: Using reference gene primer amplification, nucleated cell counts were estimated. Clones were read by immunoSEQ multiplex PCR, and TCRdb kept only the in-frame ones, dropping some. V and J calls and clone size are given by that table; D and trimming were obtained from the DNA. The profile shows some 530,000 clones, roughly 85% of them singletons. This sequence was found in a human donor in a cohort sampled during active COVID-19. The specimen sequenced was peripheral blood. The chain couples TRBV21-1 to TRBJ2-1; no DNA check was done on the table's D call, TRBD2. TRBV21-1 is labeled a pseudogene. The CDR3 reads CASSTFRNSYNEQFF. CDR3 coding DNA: TGTGCCAGCAGCACGTTTAGAAACTCCTACAATGAGCAGTTCTTC.